This T cell receptor (beta chain) was found in a study of identical twins. Study-wide results and caveats: Possibly, invariant MAIT and iNKT cells partly confounded zero-insertion analyses. The authors drew conclusions from cross-sectional statistical analysis rather than following the same donors.

For this clonotype: Its target is not known.

Germline V lookup: CDR1 SGDLS, CDR2 YYNGEE. V was trimmed by 2 bases and J by 2 bases, leaving 15 bases between them. There are 16 residues in the CDR3. cDNA carried unique molecular identifiers, and a universal primer site was added by template switching. TCRdb reprocessed the 5' RACE reads with MiXCR, giving one entry per CDR3 protein. Among about 200,000 distinct CDR3 sequences listed, around 10% were seen once. This receptor was obtained from a young woman in good health. V gene TRBV9 combines with J gene TRBJ2-3, with a possible D match to TRBD2 (5 bases). The sample taken for sequencing was memory (CD45RO+) T cells sorted from blood. The chain's CDR3 is CASSVQRTYHTDTQYF. The CDR3 region has the DNA TGTGCCAGCAGCGTCCAACGGACTTACCACACAGATACGCAGTATTTT.